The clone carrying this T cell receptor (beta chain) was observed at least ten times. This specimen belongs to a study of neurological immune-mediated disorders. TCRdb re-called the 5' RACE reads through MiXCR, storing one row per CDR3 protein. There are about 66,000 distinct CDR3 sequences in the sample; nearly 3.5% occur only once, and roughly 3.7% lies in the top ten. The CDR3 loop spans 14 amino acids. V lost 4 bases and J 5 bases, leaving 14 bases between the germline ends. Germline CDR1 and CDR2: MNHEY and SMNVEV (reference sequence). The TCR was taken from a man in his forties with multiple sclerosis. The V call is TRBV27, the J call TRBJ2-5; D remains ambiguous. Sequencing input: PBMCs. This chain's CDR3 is CASSSAPPTETQYF. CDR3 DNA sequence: TGTGCCAGCAGTTCCGCGCCGCCAACGGAGACCCAGTACTTC.